This T cell receptor (beta chain) was sequenced during a study of blood T cell repertoires in COVID-19. In the study overall: COVID-19 samples from acute and convalescent phases originated in the United States, Italy and Spain.

CDR1 and CDR2 from the germline V gene are SGHKS and YYEKEE (reference sequence). The V and J ends lost 4 bases and 0 bases respectively, with 9 bases between them. The CDR3 spans 14 residues. Method: immunoSEQ multiplex PCR; TCRdb's copy keeps in-frame clones and lacks some. Of about 220,000 clones in the sample, roughly 82% were seen once. As to this clone: Different DNA sequences within this sample yield the same CDR3.

Sequences were obtained from peripheral blood. This clonotype originated in a middle-aged man with active or convalescent COVID-19. The chain couples TRBV5-5 to TRBJ2-3; unclear D gene. DNA of the CDR3: TGTGCCAGCAGCCCGGGTGGTAGCACAGATACGCAGTATTTT. This translates into CASSPGGSTDTQYF.